The 19 T cell receptor beta chains reported below all come from one sample, sequenced in a study of T cell responses to AZD1222 COVID-19 vaccine. Assay: immunoSEQ multiplex PCR; the TCRdb copy retains only in-frame clones and omits some. The table records 40,000 to 45,000 clones, roughly 75% of them present only once. The material sequenced was peripheral blood, taken on day 0 of AZD1222 vaccination. Every receptor here comes from an adult in good health.

The gene calls are TRBV6-1 and TRBJ1-5, with 12 bases lining up with TRBD1. Germline CDR1 MNHNS, CDR2 SASEGT. The J segment lost 5 bases and the V segment lost 1 base, leaving 6 bases of the junction unmatched. There are 17 residues in the CDR3. The CDR3 bases are TGTGCCAGCAGTGAAGTGGGACAGGGGGCAGGGCATCAGCCCCAGCATTTT. Residues: CASSEVGQGAGHQPQHF.

The chain is built from TRBV6-2 or TRBV6-3 and TRBJ2-1; 7 bases agree with TRBD1. In germline, CDR1 is MNHEY, CDR2 SVGEGT. The length of the CDR3 is 19 residues. V was clipped by 0 bases and J by 0 bases; unmatched bases: 11. DNA for the CDR3: TGTGCCAGCAGTTACTCTGAACTGGGACAGTCGAGCTCCTACAATGAGCAGTTCTTC. Translating it yields CASSYSELGQSSSYNEQFF.

This rearrangement joins TRBV28 to TRBJ1-2; 7 positions match TRBD1. With 5 bases clipped from V and 7 bases from J, the junction kept 7 bases outside the gene matches. The CDR3 covers 13 residues. The germline CDR1 and CDR2 sequences are MDHEN and SYDVKM. This chain's CDR3 is CASSESTGSGYTF. CDR3 in DNA: TGTGCCAGCAGTGAATCGACAGGGAGTGGCTACACCTTC.

The chain joins TRBV7-2 to TRBJ2-4; D might be TRBD1 (6 bases). V shed 6 bases and J shed 7 bases, with 10 bases lying between them. This CDR3 has 12 amino acids. From germline, CDR1 is SGHTA and CDR2 FQGNSA. Written as DNA, the CDR3 is TGTGCCAGCAGTAAGCAGGGGAACATTCAGTACTTC. Translated: CASSKQGNIQYF.

In this sample, this clone turned up once. This chain links TRBV11-2 with TRBJ2-3, with 8 positions matching TRBD2. Trimming cost V 6 bases and J 1 base; bases outside gene matches: 12. CDR1 SGHAT and CDR2 FQNNGV come from the germline V gene. This CDR3 is built from 17 residues. The DNA for the CDR3 is TGTGCCAGCAGTCCCGGGGGGGGGACTAGACGCACAGATACGCAGTATTTT. Translation gives CASSPGGGTRRTDTQYF.

DNA for the CDR3: TGTGCCAGTAGATGGTCCGGGGGACACGGCGCCGTTGACTATGGCTACACCTTC. It yields the protein CASRWSGGHGAVDYGYTF. The chain recombines TRBV19 with TRBJ1-2; D is possibly TRBD1 (6 bases). Trimming took 6 bases from V and 3 from J, leaving 26 bases between them. The CDR3 is 18 amino acids. Germline V CDR1 and CDR2: LNHDA, SQIVND (reference sequence).

The chain links TRBV12-3 or TRBV12-4 to TRBJ1-3; possible D gene TRBD1, 6 bases. This CDR3 spans 13 amino acids. Trimming left V 6 bases short and J 0 bases short, with 6 bases between. CDR3 bases: TGTGCCAGCAGGGACAGCTCTGGAAACACCATATATTTT. This translates into CASRDSSGNTIYF.

The chain joins TRBV6-6 to TRBJ2-5; 7 bases line up with TRBD2. Germline V CDR1 and CDR2: MNHNY, SVGAGI (reference sequence). The V and J ends lost 10 bases and 1 base, in that order; junction bases with no gene match: 6. This CDR3 contains 13 residues. Written as DNA, the CDR3 is TGTGCCACCGGGGGAGGGGTCCAAGAGACCCAGTACTTC. Translating gives CATGGGVQETQYF.

The chain recombines TRBV28 with TRBJ1-5, with 10 bases aligning to TRBD1. The CDR3 consists of 14 residues. Trimming at V came to 6 bases and at J to 5 bases, leaving 4 bases not matched to a gene. From germline, CDR1 is MDHEN and CDR2 SYDVKM. The CDR3 coding sequence is TGTGCCAGCAGAGGGACAGGGGATCATCAGCCCCAGCATTTT. Amino acid sequence: CASRGTGDHQPQHF.

This clone was seen a few times. V gene TRBV13 combines with J gene TRBJ1-2; no firm D call. Germline V lookup: CDR1 PRHDT, CDR2 FYEKMQ (reference sequence). The CDR3 extends over 14 amino acids. Trimming removed 4 bases at V and 7 bases at J, with 16 bases between. In nucleotides, the CDR3 is TGTGCCAGCAGCTCCAGACATATCGGGTCTGGCTACACCTTC. Amino acid sequence: CASSSRHIGSGYTF.

This clone was recorded once. The chain combines TRBV28 with TRBJ1-2; D may be TRBD1 (5 bases). The germline gives CDR1 MDHEN, CDR2 SYDVKM. Trimming stripped 5 bases from V and 8 bases from J, with 12 bases between. The CDR3 length is 12 residues. CDR3 nucleotide sequence: TGTGCCAGCAGTGTTTCCAGGGAGGGCTACACCTTC. Encoded protein: CASSVSREGYTF.

The rearrangement joins TRBV4-1 to TRBJ1-3; weak D call: TRBD1 (6 bases). The germline V gene has CDR1 MGHRA and CDR2 YSYEKL. Trimming removed 0 bases from V and 5 bases from J, with 14 bases in between. CDR3 length: 16 amino acids. The CDR3 protein is CASSQDPRGVRNTIYF. CDR3 in DNA: TGCGCCAGCAGCCAAGACCCCAGGGGAGTAAGAAACACCATATATTTT.

This clone was found a few times. V is TRBV19 and J is TRBJ1-1; D call uncertain. Trimming took off 6 bases at V and 3 bases at J, with 11 bases between the two ends. The V gene's germline CDR1 is LNHDA and CDR2 SQIVND (reference sequence). CDR3 length: 13 amino acids. CDR3 sequence reads: CASRRQSDTEAFF. The DNA of the CDR3 is TGTGCCAGTAGACGGCAGTCGGACACTGAAGCTTTCTTT.

The rearrangement joins TRBV5-1 to TRBJ1-1; the D gene is possibly TRBD1 (5 bases). Trimming removed 1 base from V and 0 bases from J, with 10 bases in between. The CDR3 spans 15 residues. CDR1 and CDR2 (germline): SGHRS, YFSETQ. CDR3 sequence: CASSLSGGLNTEAFF. The CDR3 DNA sequence: TGCGCCAGCAGCTTGTCGGGGGGATTGAACACTGAAGCTTTCTTT.

V usage is TRBV5-1 and J usage is TRBJ1-2, with D perhaps TRBD1 (6 bases). The CDR3 contains 15 residues. Germline V gene lookup returns CDR1 SGHRS and CDR2 YFSETQ. Trimming cost V 3 bases and J 4 bases, with 16 bases left between them. The CDR3 here is CASSSSGANFYGYTF. The DNA for the CDR3 is TGCGCCAGCAGCTCCTCGGGGGCCAACTTCTATGGCTACACCTTC.

V and J are TRBV7-9 and TRBJ1-2; D unresolved. Looked up from germline, CDR1 is SEHNR and CDR2 is FQNEAQ (reference sequence). The V end was cut by 2 bases, the J end by 7 bases, with 20 bases between. The CDR3 has 16 residues. CDR3 loop: CASSLTPLVGVGGYTF. CDR3 DNA: TGTGCCAGCAGCTTAACCCCCCTCGTTGGGGTAGGTGGCTACACCTTC. Complete variable domain (other parts from reference TRBV7-9 and TRBJ1-2): DTGVSQNPRHKITKRGQNVTFRCDPISEHNRLYWYRQTLGQGPEFLTYFQNEAQLEKSRLLSDRFSAERPKGSFSTLEIQRTEQGDSAMYLCASSLTPLVGVGGYTFGSGTRLTVV.

The chain has TRBV6-1 and TRBJ1-1; D is possibly TRBD1 (5 bases). V lost 2 bases and J lost 11, with 12 bases in between. This CDR3 is 12 amino acids long. Germline CDR1 MNHNS, CDR2 SASEGT. CDR3 DNA: TGTGCCAGCAGTGAACCACCAGGGAGGGCTTTCTTT. This sequence encodes CASSEPPGRAFF.

This rearrangement joins TRBV2 to TRBJ2-7, with 7 bases lining up with TRBD2. CDR3 size: 14 residues. Germline V gene sequence: CDR1 SNHLY, CDR2 FYNNEI. J was trimmed by 3 bases and V by 8 bases; bases with no gene match: 10. The CDR3 DNA is TGTGCCAGCGGGAGGGAACGGGAGAACTACGAGCAGTACTTC. This codes for CASGRERENYEQYF. Variable domain in full (rest from reference TRBV2 and TRBJ2-7): EPEVTQTPSHQVTQMGQEVILRCVPISNHLYFYWYRQILGQKVEFLVSFYNNEISEKSEIFDDQFSVERPDGSNFTLKIRSTKLEDSAMYFCASGRERENYEQYFGPGTRLTVT.

The chain combines TRBV7-2 with TRBJ2-1, with 13 bases matching TRBD2. The CDR3 has 14 residues. From germline, CDR1 is SGHTA and CDR2 FQGNSA. V shed 4 bases, J shed 10 bases, and the junction held 4 bases outside the gene matches. CDR3 residues: CASSWKTSGGEQFF. The CDR3 coding sequence is TGTGCCAGCAGCTGGAAGACTAGCGGGGGGGAGCAGTTCTTC.